This TCR beta chain was captured by sequencing in a study of CD8 T cells in ankylosing spondylitis. The study, taken as a whole, reports: One TCR beta motif, made up of eight or nine highly homologous variants, appeared characteristic of ankylosing spondylitis blood.

TCRdb re-called the 5' RACE reads through MiXCR, storing one row per CDR3 protein. The repertoire includes some 130,000 distinct CDR3 sequences, about 13% of them detected once, and about 2.7% sits in the top ten. J gave up 0 bases and V 3 bases, and 6 bases lay outside the gene matches. The CDR3 is 16 residues long. The V gene's germline CDR1 is SGHTA and CDR2 FQGNSA. This clonotype has only a few counts. Its target is unknown. The receptor was isolated from a female donor with ankylosing spondylitis or in good health (not recorded which). This sequence joins TRBV7-2 and TRBJ2-3; 7 nucleotides line up with TRBD1. Sequences were obtained from blood, either unsorted or a sorted T cell fraction (not recorded which). The CDR3 coding sequence is TGTGCCAGCAGCTTGTCACAGACAGGGAGCACAGATACGCAGTATTTT. Translation gives CASSLSQTGSTDTQYF.